This passage covers 14 T cell receptor beta chains from one sample sequenced in a study of cytomegalovirus exposure and HLA in healthy donors (dated by TCRdb to 2016 to 2017). The library was made by the immunoSEQ multiplex PCR assay. TCRdb mirrors the immuneACCESS table, restricted to in-frame sequences. Some clones are absent from its copies; in checked studies, under half trace to an unresolved V gene, and the reason for the others is unknown. The sample yields about 150,000 clones; 85% to 90% were counted once. Of the sample, 2.5% to 3% falls within the top ten clones. The sample consisted of PBMCs. These receptors were obtained from a man aged 18 to 35 in good health and CMV-seronegative.

The V and J genes are TRBV20-1 and TRBJ2-1; no reliable D call. This CDR3 has 11 residues. The V and J ends lost 6 bases and 9 bases respectively, with 12 bases between them. Germline V lookup: CDR1 DFQATT, CDR2 SNEGSKA (reference sequence). CDR3 region: CSAVNPGEQFF. The CDR3 DNA reads as TGCAGTGCCGTAAACCCGGGTGAGCAGTTCTTC.

J is TRBJ1-5 and V is TRBV6-5, with unresolved D. Trimming pared 4 bases from V and 5 bases from J, leaving 9 bases between. Germline lookup yields CDR1 MNHEY and CDR2 SVGAGI. This CDR3 comprises 13 residues. CDR3 protein: CASSLGIHQPQHF. CDR3 DNA sequence: TGTGCCAGCAGTTTGGGCATCCATCAGCCCCAGCATTTT.

The count of this clone is one. This chain joins TRBV13 and TRBJ1-2; TRBD1 aligns across 7 bases. After removal of 6 bases from V and 7 bases from J, the junction contained 14 bases not matched to a gene. The CDR3 is made up of 15 amino acids. Germline V gene lookup returns CDR1 PRHDT and CDR2 FYEKMQ (reference sequence). In DNA form, the CDR3 reads TGTGCCAGCAGGGCCGACAGGGACCTGGGTATTGGCTACACCTTC. Encoded protein: CASRADRDLGIGYTF.

This sequence joins TRBV5-1 and TRBJ2-4, with TRBD1 identical over 10 bases. This CDR3 contains 16 residues. V shed 2 bases and J 2 bases; nucleotides not matched to a gene: 4. Germline CDR1 SGHRS, CDR2 YFSETQ. DNA of the CDR3: TGCGCCAGCAGCTTCCGACAGGGGGCATCCAAAAACATTCAGTACTTC. This encodes CASSFRQGASKNIQYF.

V gene TRBV7-9 combines with J gene TRBJ2-5; tentative D call: TRBD1 (5 bases). Trimming took 3 bases from V and 1 from J, leaving 12 bases between them. CDR1 and CDR2 from the germline V gene are SEHNR and FQNEAQ (reference sequence). The CDR3 contains 15 residues. CDR3 in DNA: TGTGCCAGCAGCTTCGGGCAGGGCAGCCAAGAGACCCAGTACTTC. It specifies CASSFGQGSQETQYF.

The J gene is TRBJ1-1, the V gene TRBV28, with a possible D match to TRBD1 (5 bases). There are 14 residues in the CDR3. V dropped 9 bases and J dropped 8 bases, with 22 bases sitting between them. The V gene's germline CDR1 is MDHEN and CDR2 SYDVKM. The CDR3 reads CARNAQGIRLEAFF. CDR3 bases: TGTGCCAGAAATGCCCAGGGTATTAGGTTGGAAGCTTTCTTT. Complete variable domain (other parts from reference TRBV28 and TRBJ1-1): DVKVTQSSRYLVKRTGEKVFLECVQDMDHENMFWYRQDPGLGLRLIYFSYDVKMKEKGDIPEGYSVSREKKERFSLILESASTNQTSMYLCARNAQGIRLEAFFGQGTRLTVV.

The V and J genes are TRBV11-3 and TRBJ2-2; 12 bases are a match to TRBD2. The CDR3 consists of 16 residues. CDR1 is SGHNT, CDR2 YENEEA, per germline. The V gene end was trimmed by 7 bases and the J gene end by 4 bases; junction bases not matched to a gene: 7. CDR3 region: CASTYSSGRGTGELFF. The CDR3 DNA reads TGTGCCAGCACCTACTCTAGCGGGAGGGGCACCGGGGAGCTGTTTTTT.

The J gene is TRBJ1-2, the V gene TRBV27; no definite D call. CDR3 length: 13 amino acids. From germline, CDR1 is MNHEY and CDR2 SMNVEV (reference sequence). V was trimmed by 8 bases and J by 0 bases, leaving 10 bases between them. CDR3 in amino acids: CASAPVSNYGYTF. CDR3 bases: TGTGCCAGCGCTCCGGTTTCTAACTATGGCTACACCTTC.

The rearrangement links TRBV10-1 to TRBJ2-5, with 10 bases identical to TRBD1. The V and J ends lost 6 bases and 3 bases, in that order; junction bases with no gene match: 4. This CDR3 is built from 14 residues. The germline V gene has CDR1 WNHNN and CDR2 SYGVQD (reference sequence). The CDR3 DNA sequence: TGCGCCAGCAGGCCCGGGACAGGGGAAGAGACCCAGTACTTC. Translating gives CASRPGTGEETQYF.

J is TRBJ2-7 and V is TRBV11-2; no clear D gene. The CDR3 has 16 residues. The germline CDR1 and CDR2 sequences are SGHAT and FQNNGV. The germline V and J ends were trimmed by 1 base and 0 bases, with 13 bases remaining between them. The CDR3 is CASSLARTRNSYEQYF. For the CDR3, the DNA is TGTGCCAGCAGCTTAGCTCGTACGAGGAACTCCTACGAGCAGTACTTC.

The chain is built from TRBV2 and TRBJ2-7; D is perhaps TRBD1 (6 bases). Between the trimmed V and J ends, which lost 4 bases and 2 bases, there was a span of 12 bases. CDR1 and CDR2 from the germline V gene are SNHLY and FYNNEI. This CDR3 is 14 amino acids long. Here the CDR3 DNA reads TGTGCCAGCAGTGGACTTGGACAGACCTACGAGCAGTACTTC. Protein: CASSGLGQTYEQYF.

This chain uses TRBV6-5 with TRBJ1-1, with 8 bases identical to TRBD1. This CDR3 is 11 amino acids long. Germline-derived CDR1 and CDR2 are MNHEY and SVGAGI. V lost 7 bases and J lost 10; bases outside the gene matches: 5. The CDR3 region has the DNA TGTGCCAGCATCCGGGACAGGTTAGCTTTCTTT. It encodes CASIRDRLAFF.

The chain has TRBV7-2 and TRBJ2-5; the match to TRBD2 covers 12 bases. Trimming removed 4 bases from V and 2 bases from J; junction bases left unmatched: 5. Germline assignment: CDR1 SGHTA and CDR2 FQGNSA. The CDR3 runs 16 residues. CDR3 DNA: TGTGCCAGCAGCTCCGTCGGACTAGCGGGGCAAGAGACCCAGTACTTC. It specifies CASSSVGLAGQETQYF. Full variable domain (outside the CDR3, taken from reference TRBV7-2 and TRBJ2-5): GAGVSQSPSNKVTEKGKDVELRCDPISGHTALYWYRQSLGQGLEFLIYFQGNSAPDKSGLPSDRFSAERTGGSVSTLTIQRTQQEDSAVYLCASSSVGLAGQETQYFGPGTRLLVL.

The V call is TRBV7-9, the J call TRBJ2-7; D is perhaps TRBD1 (6 bases). The CDR3 covers 12 residues. Trimming stripped 4 bases from V and 7 bases from J, with 11 bases between. Germline V gives CDR1 SEHNR, CDR2 FQNEAQ (reference sequence). CDR3 protein: CASSSQGWEQYF. CDR3 sequence (DNA): TGTGCCAGCAGCTCACAGGGTTGGGAGCAGTACTTC.